What follows describes a single TCR beta chain. Its cognate antigen is unknown. Germline V gives CDR1 SEHNR, CDR2 FQNEAQ (reference sequence). Losses at the gene ends were 4 bases for V and 2 bases for J; bases not matched to a gene: 1. The CDR3 consists of 13 residues. The method was immunoSEQ multiplex PCR; TCRdb's version includes in-frame clones alone and lacks a portion of them. The repertoire consists of approximately 150,000 clones, with 70% to 90% occurring once and the leading ten covering roughly 5.1%. The data derive from a study of T cell responses to AZD1222 COVID-19 vaccine. General study findings and limits: The CD4 TCRs associated with vaccination extended across spike and predominated at 160-218 and 743-854. Most donors were white British and more were female, and clonal diversity was possibly underestimated. The repertoires were collected only after the peak T cell response. Rises in breadth and depth of Spike-specific TCRs came after two AZD1222 doses.

The chain recombines TRBV7-9 with TRBJ2-7, with TRBD2 matching over 8 bases. Here the sequenced sample was peripheral blood, taken 28 days after the second AZD1222 dose. This sequence originates from an adult who received the AZD1222 COVID-19 vaccine. CDR3 amino acids: CASSSAGAYEQYF. CDR3 coding DNA: TGTGCCAGCAGCTCAGCGGGAGCCTACGAGCAGTACTTC. Full variable domain (missing parts from reference TRBV7-9 and TRBJ2-7): DTGVSQNPRHKITKRGQNVTFRCDPISEHNRLYWYRQTLGQGPEFLTYFQNEAQLEKSRLLSDRFSAERPKGSFSTLEIQRTEQGDSAMYLCASSSAGAYEQYFGPGTRLTVT.